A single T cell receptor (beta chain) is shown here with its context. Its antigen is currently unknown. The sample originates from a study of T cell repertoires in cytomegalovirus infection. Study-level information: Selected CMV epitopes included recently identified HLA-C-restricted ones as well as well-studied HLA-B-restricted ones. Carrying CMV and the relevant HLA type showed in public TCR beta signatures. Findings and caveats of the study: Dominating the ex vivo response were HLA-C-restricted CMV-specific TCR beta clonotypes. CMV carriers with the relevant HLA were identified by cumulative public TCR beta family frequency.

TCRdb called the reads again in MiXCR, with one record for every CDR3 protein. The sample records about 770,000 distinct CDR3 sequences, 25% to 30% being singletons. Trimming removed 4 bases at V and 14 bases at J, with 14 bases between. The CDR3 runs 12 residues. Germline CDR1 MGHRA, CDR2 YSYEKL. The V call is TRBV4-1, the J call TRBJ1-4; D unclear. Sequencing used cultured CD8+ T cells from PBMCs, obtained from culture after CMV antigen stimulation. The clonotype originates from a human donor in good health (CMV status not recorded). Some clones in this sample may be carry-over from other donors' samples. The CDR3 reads CASSRDLRVLFF. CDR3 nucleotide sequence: TGCGCCAGCAGCCGAGATTTAAGGGTGCTGTTTTTT.